The 15 T cell receptor beta chains below come from one sample, sequenced in a study of blood T cell repertoires in COVID-19. The assay was immunoSEQ multiplex PCR, and TCRdb's table has in-frame clones only and misses some. The sample records some 170,000 clones, 60% to 80% being singletons. Sequences were obtained from PBMCs or T cells enriched from blood (not recorded which). Receptors originate from a woman in her forties or fifties who had recovered from COVID-19.

This clone appeared once. V is TRBV6-5 and J is TRBJ2-7, with a possible D match to TRBD2 (5 bases). V was shortened by 6 bases and J by 4 bases, with 7 bases between the two germline ends. The CDR3 consists of 11 residues. Germline V gene data show CDR1 as MNHEY and CDR2 as SVGAGI. In DNA, the CDR3 is TGTGCCAGCAGCACTAGTTACGAGCAGTACTTC. Translation gives CASSTSYEQYF.

This clone was recorded a few times. The rearrangement joins TRBV6-5 to TRBJ1-2, with 8 bases that match TRBD1. CDR1 is MNHEY and CDR2 is SVGAGI in the germline V gene. Trimming cost V 8 bases and J 6 bases; bases outside gene matches: 8. This CDR3 contains 13 residues. This chain's CDR3 is CASARGQGNGYTF. The CDR3 region has the DNA TGTGCCAGCGCTAGAGGACAGGGAAATGGCTACACCTTC.

The J gene is TRBJ2-7, the V gene TRBV4-2; no reliable D call. Germline CDR1 reads LGHNA; CDR2 reads YNFKEQ. The ends were cut back, 0 bases at V and 2 bases at J, with 14 bases in the middle. The CDR3 sequence is 16 residues long. The CDR3: CASSQDGGNSPYEQYF. CDR3 nucleotides: TGTGCCAGCAGCCAAGATGGTGGTAACTCACCCTACGAGCAGTACTTC.

The chain combines TRBV10-2 with TRBJ2-3, with D possibly matching TRBD2 (6 bases). Germline-derived CDR1 and CDR2 are WSHSY and SAAADI. Trimming stripped 8 bases from V and 5 bases from J, with 11 bases between. CDR3 length: 12 amino acids. In DNA form, the CDR3 reads TGCGCCAGCGGGACTCAGGGAGATACGCAGTATTTT. Protein: CASGTQGDTQYF.

The chain couples TRBV10-1 to TRBJ1-5; TRBD1 aligns across 8 bases. The CDR3 covers 16 residues. Germline V gene data show CDR1 as WNHNN and CDR2 as SYGVQD (reference sequence). Trimming took 0 bases from V and 7 from J; bases not matched to a gene: 8. DNA for the CDR3: TGCGCCAGCAGTGAGTCCGATCGGACAGGGTGGCAGCCCCAGCATTTT. Translated, it gives CASSESDRTGWQPQHF.

The chain carries TRBV3-1 (or the pseudogene TRBV3-2) and TRBJ2-7, with 11 bases lining up with TRBD2. V shed 2 bases and J 1 base; nucleotides not matched to a gene: 4. Germline CDR1 reads LGHDT; CDR2 reads YNNKEL (reference sequence). This CDR3 spans 16 amino acids. The DNA of the CDR3 is TGTGCCAGCAGCCAAACTAGCGGGAGCCATTCCTACGAGCAGTACTTC. This sequence encodes CASSQTSGSHSYEQYF.

J is TRBJ2-3 and V is TRBV11-2; maybe TRBD2 (5 bases). CDR3 size: 15 residues. Deletions cut 5 bases from V and 2 bases from J, with 14 bases between. The V gene's germline CDR1 is SGHAT and CDR2 FQNNGV. In DNA form, the CDR3 reads TGTGCCAGCAGCGTGCTCGCGGGCAACACAGATACGCAGTATTTT. This codes for CASSVLAGNTDTQYF. Using reference TRBV11-2 and TRBJ2-3 for the parts outside the CDR3, the full variable domain is EAGVAQSPRYKIIEKRQSVAFWCNPISGHATLYWYQQILGQGPKLLIQFQNNGVVDDSQLPKDRFSAERLKGVDSTLKIQPAKLEDSAVYLCASSVLAGNTDTQYFGPGTRLTVL.

The chain recombines TRBV29-1 with TRBJ2-3; the D is unclear. The V gene's germline CDR1 is SQVTM and CDR2 ANQGSEA. The CDR3 runs to 13 residues. Trimming left V 7 bases short and J 2 bases short, with 13 bases between. The CDR3 region is CSGRWANTDTQYF. CDR3 DNA sequence: TGCAGCGGAAGATGGGCAAACACAGATACGCAGTATTTT.

The J gene is TRBJ1-1, the V gene TRBV5-1; D ambiguous. V was clipped by 0 bases and J by 4 bases, with 13 bases between them. The CDR3 is 15 residues long. Germline V lookup: CDR1 SGHRS, CDR2 YFSETQ. CDR3 DNA sequence: TGCGCCAGCAGCTTGGAAGTAGCAAGAGGCACTGAAGCTTTCTTT. Residues: CASSLEVARGTEAFF.

This clone was seen only once. The chain recombines TRBV6-2 or TRBV6-3 with TRBJ2-5; the match to TRBD2 covers 14 bases. The CDR3 consists of 16 residues. Germline lookup yields CDR1 MNHEY and CDR2 SVGEGT. V shed 4 bases, J shed 5 bases, and the junction held 6 bases outside the gene matches. The CDR3 is CASSSGLAGGGETQYF. The CDR3, as DNA: TGTGCCAGCAGTTCCGGACTAGCGGGAGGAGGGGAGACCCAGTACTTC.

This chain connects TRBV28 to TRBJ1-6, with D maybe TRBD1 (6 bases). V lost 5 bases, J lost 7 bases, and 15 bases lay in between. Germline V gives CDR1 MDHEN, CDR2 SYDVKM. The length of the CDR3 is 15 residues. The CDR3 DNA reads as TGTGCCAGCAGTCCCCCCCGGGGGGCCAATTCACCCCTCCACTTT. Amino acids: CASSPPRGANSPLHF.

The V call is TRBV5-1, the J call TRBJ2-1; 8 bases are shared with TRBD2. The ends lost 0 bases at V and 5 bases at J; junction bases unmatched: 7. This CDR3 spans 16 amino acids. Germline V lookup: CDR1 SGHRS, CDR2 YFSETQ. The CDR3 here is CASSLASGSLDNEQFF. The CDR3 DNA follows: TGCGCCAGCAGCTTGGCCAGCGGGAGTCTGGACAATGAGCAGTTCTTC. The variable domain in full, completed from reference TRBV5-1 and TRBJ2-1, reads KAGVTQTPRYLIKTRGQQVTLSCSPISGHRSVSWYQQTPGQGLQFLFEYFSETQRNKGNFPGRFSGRQFSNSRSEMNVSTLELGDSALYLCASSLASGSLDNEQFFGPGTRLTVL.

Many counts were recorded for this clone. V is TRBV6-6 and J is TRBJ2-7; D is ambiguous. Trimming stripped 2 bases from V and 6 bases from J, with 17 bases between. There are 15 residues in the CDR3. Germline V gene data show CDR1 as MNHNY and CDR2 as SVGAGI (reference sequence). CDR3 protein: CASSYTPASSPEQYF. The CDR3, as DNA: TGTGCCAGCAGTTACACCCCGGCTAGTTCCCCCGAGCAGTACTTC.

The sample holds a few counts of this clone. V and J are TRBV11-2 and TRBJ2-1, with TRBD1 matching 10 bases. Looked up from germline, CDR1 is SGHAT and CDR2 is FQNNGV. The CDR3 consists of 17 residues. Trimming cost V 2 bases and J 5 bases; bases outside gene matches: 9. The CDR3 spells CASSLRAGQGSNNEQFF. The CDR3 nucleotides are TGTGCCAGCAGCTTAAGGGCGGGACAGGGGTCCAACAATGAGCAGTTCTTC.

The chain couples TRBV10-3 to TRBJ1-1, with a possible D match to TRBD1 (6 bases). CDR1 ENHRY and CDR2 SYGVKD come from the germline V gene. Trimming removed 3 bases at V and 5 bases at J, with 10 bases between. CDR3 size: 13 residues. The CDR3 nucleotides read TGTGCCATCAGTGACCTCGGACAGACTGAAGCTTTCTTT. Translation: CAISDLGQTEAFF.